The 5 T cell receptor beta chains below all came from one sample that was sequenced in a study of PD-1 blockade in classical Hodgkin lymphoma. The method was immunoSEQ multiplex PCR; TCRdb's version includes in-frame clones alone and lacks a portion of them. The sample consists of roughly 150,000 clones, approximately 72% of them appearing once. All the patients suffered relapse after autologous stem cell transplantation, and brentuximab vedotin exposure differed. The sequences come from peripheral blood mononuclear cells (PBMCs), collected before the second cycle of nivolumab. Receptors originate from a human donor with classical Hodgkin lymphoma.

As to this clone: The junction and the germline gene differ at one end; a read error may be behind it. The J gene is TRBJ2-7, the V gene TRBV20-1, with D unclear. Germline V gene lookup returns CDR1 DFQATT and CDR2 SNEGSKA (reference sequence). The CDR3 is made up of 10 amino acids. CDR3 sequence (DNA): TGCAGTGATTCCTCCCACGAGCAGTACTTC. Translation gives CSDSSHEQYF.

The genes are TRBV23-1 and TRBJ2-3; 8 positions agree with TRBD2. TRBV23-1 is an ORF for which the function is uncertain. The CDR3 extends over 18 amino acids. The J segment lost 2 bases and the V segment lost 2 bases, leaving 12 bases of the junction unmatched. The chain's CDR3 is CASSQKGDLAGNTDTQYF. CDR3 DNA sequence: TGCGCCAGCAGTCAAAAGGGGGACCTAGCGGGTAACACAGATACGCAGTATTTT.

The chain joins TRBV7-9 to TRBJ1-5; possible D gene TRBD1, 6 bases. V was shortened by 5 bases and J by 0 bases, with 11 bases between the two germline ends. Germline V gene data show CDR1 as SEHNR and CDR2 as FQNEAQ (reference sequence). This CDR3 region has 15 residues. The CDR3 loop reads CASSPPGDSNQPQHF. CDR3 nucleotides: TGTGCCAGCAGCCCCCCAGGGGATAGCAATCAGCCCCAGCATTTT.

The gene calls are TRBV7-2 and TRBJ2-6; TRBD2 is a possible D gene (6 bases). V shed 2 bases and J shed 4 bases, with 9 bases lying between them. The CDR3 totals 15 residues. The germline CDR1 and CDR2 sequences are SGHTA and FQGNSA. The CDR3 sequence is CASSLRREGANVLTF. CDR3 nucleotides: TGTGCCAGCAGCTTACGGAGGGAGGGGGCCAACGTCCTGACTTTC.

This chain uses TRBV7-2 with TRBJ2-3; 10 positions match TRBD1. J was trimmed by 2 bases and V by 5 bases; bases with no gene match: 4. The germline gives CDR1 SGHTA, CDR2 FQGNSA. CDR3 size: 15 residues. CDR3 amino acids: CASSPDRGTTDTQYF. CDR3 bases: TGTGCCAGCAGCCCGGACAGGGGGACCACAGATACGCAGTATTTT.